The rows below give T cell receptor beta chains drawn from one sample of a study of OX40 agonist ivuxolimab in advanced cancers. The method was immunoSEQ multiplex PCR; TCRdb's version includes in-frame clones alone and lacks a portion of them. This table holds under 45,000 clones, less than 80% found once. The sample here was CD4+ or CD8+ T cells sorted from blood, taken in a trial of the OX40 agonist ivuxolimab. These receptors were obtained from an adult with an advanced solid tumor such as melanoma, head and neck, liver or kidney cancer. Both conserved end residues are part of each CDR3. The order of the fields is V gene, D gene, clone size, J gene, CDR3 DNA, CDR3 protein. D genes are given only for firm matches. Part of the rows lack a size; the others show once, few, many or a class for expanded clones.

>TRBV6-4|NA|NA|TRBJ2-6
TGTGCCAGCAGTGAAAAAAACTCTGGGGCCAACGTCCTGACTTTC
CASSEKNSGANVLTF
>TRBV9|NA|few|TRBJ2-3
TGTGCCAGCAACCGGGTAAGCACAGATACGCAGTATTTT
CASNRVSTDTQYF
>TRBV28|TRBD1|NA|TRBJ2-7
TGTGCCAGCAGTCCAGGGACAGCATCATCCTACGAGCAGTACTTC
CASSPGTASSYEQYF
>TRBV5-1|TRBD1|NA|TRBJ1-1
TGCGCCAGCAGCTGGACAGGACAGGGGGCTGAAGCTTTCTTT
CASSWTGQGAEAFF
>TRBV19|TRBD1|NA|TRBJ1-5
TGTGCCAGTAGTCGAGACAGGGGGCGAAATCAGCCCCAGCATTTT
CASSRDRGRNQPQHF
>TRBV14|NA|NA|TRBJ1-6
TGTGCCAGCAGCCCGACAGCGTATAATTCACCCCTCCACTTT
CASSPTAYNSPLHF
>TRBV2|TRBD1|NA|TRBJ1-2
TGTGCCAGCAGGGCTCAGGGGGGCAGTGTCTATGGCTACACCTTC
CASRAQGGSVYGYTF
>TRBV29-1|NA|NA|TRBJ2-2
TGCAGCGTTGAAGGCAGGGAGGAAAACACCGGGGAGCTGTTTTTT
CSVEGREENTGELFF
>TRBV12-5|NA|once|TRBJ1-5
TGTGCTAGTGGTTCCGGCCAGGAGGCCACCCATCAGCCCCAGCATTTT
CASGSGQEATHQPQHF
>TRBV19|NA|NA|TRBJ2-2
TGTGCCAGTCGCCTTTGGACGGAGAACACCGGGGAGCTGTTTTTT
CASRLWTENTGELFF
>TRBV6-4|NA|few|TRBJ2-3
TGTGCCAGCTCATCCCTGGCGGGGCGGGATACGCAGTATTTT
CASSSLAGRDTQYF
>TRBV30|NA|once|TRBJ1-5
TGTGCCTGGAGTGTATCATCAGGGCACCAGCCCCAGCATTTT
CAWSVSSGHQPQHF
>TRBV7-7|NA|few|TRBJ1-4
TGTGCCAGCAGCCGATCCACTGGGGGGAAGGAAAAACTGTTTTTT
CASSRSTGGKEKLFF
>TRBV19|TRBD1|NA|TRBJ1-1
TGTGCCAGTAGTATGATGGGGACAGGGAAACTTGTGAACACTGAAGCTTTCTTT
CASSMMGTGKLVNTEAFF
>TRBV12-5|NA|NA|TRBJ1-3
TGTGCTAGTGGTCTCTCTGGAAACACCATATATTTT
CASGLSGNTIYF
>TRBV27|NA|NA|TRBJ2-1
TGTGCCAGCAATCCGGGGGGCCTCGGCAATGAGCAGTTCTTC
CASNPGGLGNEQFF
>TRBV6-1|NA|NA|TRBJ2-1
TGTGCCAGCAGGGAACTGGGCGGGGGCGTCCGGAATGAGCAGTTCTTC
CASRELGGGVRNEQFF
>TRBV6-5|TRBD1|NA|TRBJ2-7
TGTGCCAGCAGTTATACGCCGGGACAGGGGTACGAGCAGTACTTC
CASSYTPGQGYEQYF
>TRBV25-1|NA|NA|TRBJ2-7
TGTGCCAGCAGTGAATTTGGCCCCTCCTACGAGCAGTACTTC
CASSEFGPSYEQYF
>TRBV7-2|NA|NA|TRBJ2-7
TGTGCCAGCACCCTTACCGGGACGGCCTCCTACGAGCAGTACTTC
CASTLTGTASYEQYF
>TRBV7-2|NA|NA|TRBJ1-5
TGTGCCAGCAGCTTAAGAGGGGGACAATTGGGCAATCAGCCCCAGCATTTT
CASSLRGGQLGNQPQHF
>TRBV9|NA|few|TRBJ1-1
TGTGCCAGCAGCGTAGAGGGGAACACTGAAGCTTTCTTT
CASSVEGNTEAFF
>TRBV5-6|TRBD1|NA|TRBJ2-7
TGTGCCAGCAGCTCGCGACAGGGACAGCAGTACTTC
CASSSRQGQQYF
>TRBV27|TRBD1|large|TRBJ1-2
TGTGCCAGCAGCCCACAGGGGAACTATGGCTACACCTTC
CASSPQGNYGYTF
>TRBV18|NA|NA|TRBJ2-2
TGTGCCAGCTCACCACCGTCGGGTCACGGGGAGCTGTTTTTT
CASSPPSGHGELFF
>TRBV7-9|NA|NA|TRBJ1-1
TGTGCCAGCAGCCCCAACCGGGGTCTGACTTTT
CASSPNRGLTF
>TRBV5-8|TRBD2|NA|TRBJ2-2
TGTGCCAGCAGCTTGGGACTAGCGGGGGGGCCTCAGACCGGGGAGCTGTTTTTT
CASSLGLAGGPQTGELFF
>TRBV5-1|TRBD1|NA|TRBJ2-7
TGCGCCAGCAGCTTGGCTTTCAGGGGGTCCTACGAGCAGTACTTC
CASSLAFRGSYEQYF
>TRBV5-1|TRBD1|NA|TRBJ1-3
TGCGCCAGCAGCCTCGGTTGGGAGGGACAGGGCCCAGGAAACACCATATATTTT
CASSLGWEGQGPGNTIYF
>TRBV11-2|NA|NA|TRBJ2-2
TGTGCCAGCAGCTCGGCTACCGGGGAGCTGTTTTTT
CASSSATGELFF
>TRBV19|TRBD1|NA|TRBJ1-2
TGTGCCAGTAGGGAGACAGGGGGTGACTATGGCTACACCTTC
CASRETGGDYGYTF
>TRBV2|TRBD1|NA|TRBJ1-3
TGTGCCAGCAGCGGAACAGGGGGCTCTGGAAACACCATATATTTT
CASSGTGGSGNTIYF
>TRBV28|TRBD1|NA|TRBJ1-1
TGTGCCCTAGTCGACTTCAGGGGGCCCTTCACTGAAGCTTTCTTT
CALVDFRGPFTEAFF
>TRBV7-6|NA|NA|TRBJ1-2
TGTGCCAGCAGCTTGAGTGAGTGGGCAGGGGACGGCTACACCTTC
CASSLSEWAGDGYTF
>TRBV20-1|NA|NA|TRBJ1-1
TGCAGTGCTATCCCGGGGGCTGAAGCTTTCTTT
CSAIPGAEAFF
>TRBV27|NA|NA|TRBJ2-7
TGTGCCAGCAGTTCAACGGGTCGGAGTGGCGAGCAGTACTTC
CASSSTGRSGEQYF
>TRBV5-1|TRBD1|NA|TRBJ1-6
TGCGCCAGCAGCGCACTGACAGGGGGCGGATCACCCCTCCACTTT
CASSALTGGGSPLHF
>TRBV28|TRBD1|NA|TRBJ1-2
TGTGCCAGCAGCACTCCGGGACAGGGGAACTTGGCGTATGGCTACACCTTC
CASSTPGQGNLAYGYTF
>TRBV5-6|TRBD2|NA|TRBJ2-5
TGTGCCAGCCGGGGGGAGCCGCAAGAGACCCAGTACTTC
CASRGEPQETQYF
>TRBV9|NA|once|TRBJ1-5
TGTGCCAGCAGCGTAGACAATCAGCCCCAGCATTTT
CASSVDNQPQHF
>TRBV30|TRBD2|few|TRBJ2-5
TGTGCCTGGACCCCCCGGACTAGCGGGGGGGAGGAGACCCAGTACTTC
CAWTPRTSGGEETQYF
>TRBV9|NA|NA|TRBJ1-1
TGTGCCAGCAGCGTAGACGAGAACACTGAAGCTTTCTTT
CASSVDENTEAFF
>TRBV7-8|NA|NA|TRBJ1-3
TGTGCCAGCAGCCCCCCCGGGGGCACCATATATTTT
CASSPPGGTIYF
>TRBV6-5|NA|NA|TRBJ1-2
TGTGCCAGCAGTCGGTTGGGGGGTACTGACTATGGCTACACCTTC
CASSRLGGTDYGYTF
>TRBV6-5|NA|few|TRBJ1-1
TGTGCCAGCAGTTACTATTCGAATGGCGCTGAAGCTTTCTTT
CASSYYSNGAEAFF
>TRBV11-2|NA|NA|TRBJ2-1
TGTGCCAGCAGTGGGAACCGACTCTCCTACAATGAGCAGTTCTTC
CASSGNRLSYNEQFF
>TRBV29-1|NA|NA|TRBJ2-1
TGCACCTATGCAGGGATACGATCCTACAATGAGCAGTTCTTC
CTYAGIRSYNEQFF